Below, 4 T cell receptor beta chains from the same sample are listed, as sequenced in a study of CD8 T cells in ankylosing spondylitis (TCRdb year 2017). These receptors lack a known antigen. Findings and caveats that apply to the study as a whole: Blood from ankylosing spondylitis patients appeared to be characterized by a TCR beta motif made up of several highly homologous amino acid variants.

Library generation was performed with 5' RACE. Sequencing was carried out with an Illumina HiSeq 2500. TCRdb reanalyzed the raw reads on its own, using fastp at Q25 for trimming and MiXCR for clone calling, and kept in-frame beta chains. Each entry merges the rows of one CDR3 protein and shows their most common DNA and genes. The sample data list fewer than 550,000 distinct CDR3 sequences, and approximately 5% of these were observed just once. The ten largest clones take up roughly 3.5% of the sample. The sample taken for sequencing was blood, either unsorted or a sorted T cell fraction (not recorded which). The origin of the receptors is a male donor with ankylosing spondylitis.

This clonotype was seen at least ten times. This chain's CDR3 is CASSPFLGTDTQYF. In nucleotides, the CDR3 is TGCGCCAGCAGCCCCTTTTTGGGCACAGATACGCAGTATTTT. The rearrangement joins TRBV5-1 to TRBJ2-3; no definite D call. CDR1 SGHRS and CDR2 YFSETQ come from the germline V gene. The CDR3 is 14 residues long. The V gene lost 4 bases and the J gene lost 1 base, with 10 bases spanning the gap.

In its sample, this clonotype was seen many times. A junction end diverges from the germline sequence, so it may reflect a read error. The rearrangement uses TRBV20-1 and TRBJ2-3; D gene uncertain. Germline loops: CDR1 DFQATT, CDR2 SNEGSKA (reference sequence). This CDR3 is built from 14 residues. CDR3 nucleotides: TGCAGTGCTAAAACAATTCCTACAGTAGATCCGCAGTATTTT. Amino acids: CSAKTIPTVDPQYF.

This clonotype was picked up a small number of times. The V and J genes are TRBV7-2 and TRBJ1-5; 7 bases match TRBD1. Trimming took 5 bases from V and 7 from J; bases not matched to a gene: 8. Looked up from germline, CDR1 is SGHTA and CDR2 is FQGNSA. The CDR3 sequence is 14 residues long. This CDR3 is CASSAIAGGQPQHF. DNA of the CDR3: TGTGCCAGCAGCGCAATTGCAGGGGGGCAGCCCCAGCATTTT.

The rearrangement joins TRBV5-1 to TRBJ2-1; D gene unclear. From germline, CDR1 is SGHRS and CDR2 YFSETQ. This CDR3 region has 16 residues. V shed 0 bases and J shed 2 bases, with 12 bases lying between them. The CDR3 region is CASSLEPAGTYNEQFF. CDR3 DNA sequence: TGCGCCAGCAGCTTGGAACCAGCCGGTACCTACAATGAGCAGTTCTTC.